The next 23 T cell receptor beta chains were all read from a single sample in a study of PD-1 blockade in classical Hodgkin lymphoma. Exposure to brentuximab vedotin varied, and each patient had relapsed following autologous stem cell transplantation. Generated by immunoSEQ multiplex PCR, the TCRdb table keeps only in-frame clones and is missing some. Altogether fewer than 7,500 clones are present, roughly 79% being singletons, with the ten largest covering 34%. The sequences come from peripheral blood mononuclear cells (PBMCs), collected before the second cycle of nivolumab. The origin of the receptors is a human donor with classical Hodgkin lymphoma.

This chain links TRBV6-5 with TRBJ2-5; D is unclear. This CDR3 contains 11 residues. Trimming shortened V by 1 base and J by 5 bases, and 2 bases separated the two germline ends. Germline V gives CDR1 MNHEY, CDR2 SVGAGI. This chain's CDR3 is CASSYYETQYF. As DNA, the CDR3 is TGTGCCAGCAGTTACTATGAGACCCAGTACTTC.

The J gene is TRBJ2-7, the V gene TRBV2; the D gene could be TRBD1 or TRBD2 (6 bases each). This CDR3 spans 15 amino acids. Germline V gene sequence: CDR1 SNHLY, CDR2 FYNNEI. Trimming removed 1 base at V and 5 bases at J, with 15 bases between. For the CDR3, the DNA is TGTGCCAGCAGTGAAGGCCGGGGGCGGCTGAACGAGCAGTACTTC. Protein sequence: CASSEGRGRLNEQYF.

This chain uses TRBV5-4 with TRBJ2-5; 12 nucleotides match TRBD2. With V trimmed by 5 bases and J by 7 bases, 6 bases remained unmatched. There are 14 residues in the CDR3. CDR1 SGHNT and CDR2 YYREEE come from the germline V gene (reference sequence). CDR3 in amino acids: CASSDGLAGLTQYF. The CDR3 region has the DNA TGTGCCAGCAGTGATGGACTAGCGGGATTGACCCAGTACTTC.

This clone has just a few counts. The chain couples TRBV11-2 to TRBJ2-1; TRBD2 matches at 12 bases. Germline trimming cut 4 bases from V and 6 bases from J; bases unmatched to any gene: 4. CDR1 and CDR2 from the germline V gene are SGHAT and FQNNGV. This CDR3 spans 15 amino acids. For the CDR3, the DNA is TGTGCCAGCAGCTCAACTAGCGGGGGGTTCAATGAGCAGTTCTTC. Translating gives CASSSTSGGFNEQFF.

J is TRBJ1-5 and V is TRBV5-5; perhaps TRBD1 as D (6 bases). Between the trimmed V and J ends, which lost 3 bases and 5 bases, there was a span of 12 bases. The CDR3 runs to 14 residues. Germline loops: CDR1 SGHKS, CDR2 YYEKEE (reference sequence). The CDR3 DNA reads as TGTGCCAGCAGCTGGGCAGGGGAGGATCAGCCCCAGCATTTT. Its protein is CASSWAGEDQPQHF. Based on the CDR3 plus reference TRBV5-5 and TRBJ1-5, the full variable domain is DAGVTQSPTHLIKTRGQQVTLRCSPISGHKSVSWYQQVLGQGPQFIFQYYEKEERGRGNFPDRFSARQFPNYSSELNVNALLLGDSALYLCASSWAGEDQPQHFGDGTRLSIL.

The rearrangement links TRBV2 to TRBJ2-3, with 10 nucleotides matching TRBD2. There are 15 residues in the CDR3. CDR1 SNHLY and CDR2 FYNNEI come from the germline V gene. Losses at the gene ends were 3 bases for V and 6 bases for J; bases not matched to a gene: 6. The CDR3 nucleotides are TGTGCCAGCAGTGAGCTCGGGACTAGCGACGATACGCAGTATTTT. The encoded protein is CASSELGTSDDTQYF.

The V and J genes are TRBV19 and TRBJ1-6; TRBD1 agrees at 8 bases. J lost 7 bases, V lost 6 bases, and 8 bases had no gene match. The CDR3 is 15 residues long. Germline V gene sequence: CDR1 LNHDA, CDR2 SQIVND (reference sequence). The CDR3 region has the DNA TGTGCCAGTAGCGCAGGGGGCCTAGCGAATTCACCCCTCCACTTT. Encoded protein: CASSAGGLANSPLHF.

The rearrangement links TRBV27 to TRBJ1-6; D unresolved. CDR1 is MNHEY and CDR2 is SMNVEV in the germline V gene (reference sequence). The V and J ends lost 7 bases and 3 bases respectively, with 7 bases between them. The CDR3 has 13 amino acids. CDR3 region: CASNSGYNSPLHF. CDR3 coding DNA: TGTGCCAGCAATTCAGGCTATAATTCACCCCTCCACTTT.

This sequence joins TRBV6-5 and TRBJ1-1; 7 bases match TRBD1. V shed 4 bases and J 8 bases; nucleotides not matched to a gene: 10. The CDR3 covers 14 residues. Germline V gene data show CDR1 as MNHEY and CDR2 as SVGAGI. This CDR3 reads CASSWSQGPFEAFF. The CDR3 nucleotides read TGTGCCAGCAGTTGGTCACAGGGGCCTTTCGAAGCTTTCTTT.

CDR3 protein: CASSEPGQSTDTQYF. CDR3 DNA sequence: TGCGCCAGCAGTGAACCGGGACAGAGCACAGATACGCAGTATTTT. The J gene is TRBJ2-3, the V gene TRBV10-2, with TRBD1 matching 7 bases. Germline CDR1 is WSHSY and CDR2 is SAAADI. Losses at the gene ends were 3 bases for V and 0 bases for J; bases not matched to a gene: 3. The CDR3 has 15 residues.

This clone was seen only a few times. The CDR3 nucleotides read TGTGCCAGCAGCTTAGACGGGGTTGACACTGAAGCTTTCTTT. It encodes CASSLDGVDTEAFF. J is TRBJ1-1 and V is TRBV11-2; D remains unclear. The CDR3 extends over 14 amino acids. Deletions cut 0 bases from V and 3 bases from J, with 8 bases between. Germline loops: CDR1 SGHAT, CDR2 FQNNGV.

The gene calls are TRBV28 and TRBJ1-2, with D hard to call. The germline CDR1 and CDR2 sequences are MDHEN and SYDVKM. V dropped 8 bases and J dropped 7 bases, with 11 bases sitting between them. The length of the CDR3 is 11 residues. This CDR3 reads CASLESGGYTF. The CDR3 region has the DNA TGTGCCAGCTTGGAGAGCGGTGGCTACACCTTC.

This clone was observed a single time. J is TRBJ1-6 and V is TRBV7-9; 8 nucleotides match TRBD1. V shed 1 base and J 9 bases; nucleotides not matched to a gene: 2. The CDR3 is made up of 14 amino acids. CDR1 and CDR2 (germline): SEHNR, FQNEAQ (reference sequence). The CDR3 region has the DNA TGTGCCAGCAGCTTAGGCGACAGGGGTTCACCCCTCCACTTT. It encodes CASSLGDRGSPLHF.

A word on this clone: At one boundary the junction diverges from the germline segment, which might be a read error. J is TRBJ1-5 and V is TRBV2; 7 bases fit TRBD1. The CDR3 runs 14 residues. Looked up from germline, CDR1 is SNHLY and CDR2 is FYNNEI. The CDR3 loop is CASREDRGNQPQHF. Written as DNA, the CDR3 is TGTGCCAGCAGGGAAGACAGGGGCAATCAGCCCCAGCATTTT. Together with reference TRBV2 and TRBJ1-5, the CDR3 gives the full variable domain: EPEVTQTPSHQVTQMGQEVILRCVPISNHLYFYWYRQILGQKVEFLVSFYNNEISEKSEIFDDQFSVERPDGSNFTLKIRSTKLEDSAMYFCASREDRGNQPQHFGDGTRLSIL.

CDR3 loop: CASSLRQGSADTQYF. CDR3 in DNA: TGTGCCAGCAGTCTCCGACAGGGATCGGCAGATACGCAGTATTTT. This chain uses TRBV27 with TRBJ2-3, with TRBD1 matching 7 bases. Germline V gene lookup returns CDR1 MNHEY and CDR2 SMNVEV (reference sequence). V lost 5 bases, J lost 4 bases, and 9 bases stayed unmatched. The CDR3 spans 15 residues.

This chain uses TRBV25-1 with TRBJ2-5; D uncertain. The CDR3 runs to 14 residues. The V and J ends lost 3 bases and 4 bases respectively, with 12 bases between them. The germline V gene has CDR1 MGHDK and CDR2 SYGVNS. CDR3 residues: CASSDWLTPETQYF. The DNA of the CDR3 is TGTGCCAGCAGTGATTGGTTGACCCCAGAGACCCAGTACTTC.

The chain uses TRBV5-1 and TRBJ1-4; the D gene is possibly TRBD1 (5 bases). In germline, CDR1 is SGHRS, CDR2 YFSETQ. The CDR3 covers 13 residues. V lost 5 bases, J lost 4 bases, and 9 bases lay in between. CDR3 DNA sequence: TGCGCCAGCAGTGTGGGGGATAATGAAAAACTGTTTTTT. Encoded protein: CASSVGDNEKLFF.

The rearrangement joins TRBV28 to TRBJ2-5; D tentatively fits TRBD1 or TRBD2 (5 bases each). Germline V lookup: CDR1 MDHEN, CDR2 SYDVKM. The CDR3 consists of 14 residues. Trimming left V 3 bases short and J 5 bases short, with 13 bases between. DNA of the CDR3: TGTGCCAGCAGTTTCGCGGAAGAGGGGGAGACCCAGTACTTC. Translated, it gives CASSFAEEGETQYF.

This chain connects TRBV28 to TRBJ1-2; D is uncertain. CDR1 is MDHEN and CDR2 is SYDVKM in the germline V gene. The V end was cut by 7 bases, the J end by 1 base, with 13 bases between. This CDR3 region has 14 residues. Here the CDR3 DNA reads TGTGCCAGCAAACCCCCCCCGGTTAACTATGGCTACACCTTC. Its protein product is CASKPPPVNYGYTF.

The chain combines TRBV7-9 with TRBJ2-3, with no clear D. V gave up 5 bases and J gave up 6 bases, with 12 bases separating them. The germline CDR1 and CDR2 sequences are SEHNR and FQNEAQ (reference sequence). This CDR3 contains 13 residues. This CDR3 is CASSPSVGDTQYF. Written as DNA, the CDR3 is TGTGCCAGCAGCCCCTCGGTGGGGGATACGCAGTATTTT. The full variable domain, with the rest looked up from reference TRBV7-9 and TRBJ2-3, is DTGVSQNPRHKITKRGQNVTFRCDPISEHNRLYWYRQTLGQGPEFLTYFQNEAQLEKSRLLSDRFSAERPKGSFSTLEIQRTEQGDSAMYLCASSPSVGDTQYFGPGTRLTVL.

The gene calls are TRBV6-5 and TRBJ1-3; D not resolved. The length of the CDR3 is 14 residues. Germline values: CDR1 MNHEY, CDR2 SVGAGI. The V gene lost 6 bases and the J gene lost 2 bases, with 11 bases spanning the gap. CDR3 protein: CASRIDSTGNTIYF. In nucleotides, the CDR3 is TGTGCCAGCAGAATAGATTCAACTGGAAACACCATATATTTT.

The genes are TRBV4-3 and TRBJ1-1; D gene ambiguous. The germline V and J ends were trimmed by 0 bases and 5 bases, with 16 bases remaining between them. The CDR3 totals 16 residues. Germline assignment: CDR1 LGHNA and CDR2 YSLEER. For the CDR3, the DNA is TGCGCCAGCAGCCAAGACAGCCCCGCATTGGGTACTGAAGCTTTCTTT. It specifies CASSQDSPALGTEAFF.

J is TRBJ2-4 and V is TRBV6-1; TRBD2 matches at 12 bases. After removal of 2 bases from V and 1 base from J, the junction contained 3 bases not matched to a gene. This CDR3 contains 17 residues. Germline V gives CDR1 MNHNS, CDR2 SASEGT. The CDR3 here is CASSELLAGGAKNIQYF. The CDR3 coding sequence is TGTGCCAGCAGTGAATTGCTAGCGGGGGGGGCCAAAAACATTCAGTACTTC.